This TCR beta chain was found in a study of T cell responses to AZD1222 COVID-19 vaccine. The repertoire was sequenced with immunoSEQ multiplex PCR; TCRdb's copy has only in-frame clones and lacks some. The table has 90,000 or so clones, roughly 84% seen once. Broader study findings: Among spike-specific TCRs, nearly half reportedly target unmutated variant regions. Only a handful of AZD1222 recipients were seropositive at baseline. Spike-specific TCR repertoires showed rising breadth and depth after two AZD1222 doses. Most donors were white British, females outnumbered males, and clonal diversity was possibly underestimated.

In its sample, this clone was seen a few times. Its target is not known. Unmatched junction bases numbered 18, after V lost 5 bases and J lost 2 bases. The V gene's germline CDR1 is KGHSH and CDR2 LQKENI. This CDR3 is 19 amino acids long. V usage is TRBV18 and J usage is TRBJ1-2, with 9 positions matching TRBD1. The receptor's source is an adult in good health. The sample here was peripheral blood, taken on day 0 of AZD1222 vaccination. CDR3 in amino acids: CASSTTGGAKRGQNYGYTF. The CDR3 DNA follows: TGTGCCAGCTCAACTACAGGGGGCGCGAAGAGGGGACAAAACTATGGCTACACCTTC.